A single sample gave rise to the 3 T cell receptor beta chains below, sequenced in a study of blood T cell repertoires in COVID-19. The repertoire was sequenced with immunoSEQ multiplex PCR; TCRdb's copy has only in-frame clones and lacks some. Altogether under 130,000 clones are present, nearly 85% being singletons, with the ten largest covering around 13%. Specimen: peripheral blood. These receptor sequences come from a human donor in a cohort sampled during active or convalescent COVID-19.

The V gene is TRBV27, the J gene TRBJ2-2; D is uncertain. The CDR3 extends over 15 amino acids. Germline values: CDR1 MNHEY, CDR2 SMNVEV (reference sequence). V lost 5 bases and J lost 9, with 19 bases in between. CDR3 amino acids: CASSLKPSESRELFF. The DNA of the CDR3 is TGTGCCAGCAGTCTTAAGCCCTCGGAGTCCCGGGAGCTGTTTTTT.

The CDR3, as DNA: TGTGCCAGCTCACCGCGTCAGGGGCCAGAAAAACTGTTTTTT. Translation: CASSPRQGPEKLFF. This chain joins TRBV18 and TRBJ1-4; D possibly corresponds to TRBD1 (6 bases). Trimming stripped 3 bases from V and 8 bases from J, with 13 bases between. CDR3 length: 14 residues. CDR1 is KGHSH and CDR2 is LQKENI in the germline V gene.

This clone was counted a single time. The genes are TRBV6-2 or TRBV6-3 and TRBJ2-1; TRBD2 matches 7 bases. CDR1 and CDR2 (germline): MNHEY, SVGEGT. The CDR3 loop spans 14 amino acids. The junction had 1 base not matched to a gene; V was cut back by 2 bases and J by 3 bases. The CDR3 DNA follows: TGTGCCAGCAGTTACCGGGACTACTACAATGAGCAGTTCTTC. Its protein is CASSYRDYYNEQFF.